This entry lists 29 T cell receptor beta chains sequenced from one sample in a study of cytomegalovirus exposure and HLA in healthy donors. Only in-frame clones appear in the TCRdb table, and some are missing; sequencing was by immunoSEQ multiplex PCR. Among tens of thousands of clones, roughly 96% were seen once, and the ten largest hold 1.3%. Source material: PBMCs. These receptors were collected from a woman in her late teens or twenties in good health and CMV-seronegative.

In nucleotides, the CDR3 is TGCGCCAGCAGTGAAGTCGGGAGCACCTACGAGCAGTACTTC. Translated: CASSEVGSTYEQYF. The V and J genes are TRBV10-1 and TRBJ2-7; D is possibly TRBD2 (6 bases). The CDR3 runs 14 residues. The V gene's germline CDR1 is WNHNN and CDR2 SYGVQD (reference sequence). V was cut by 3 bases and J by 2 bases, with 11 bases left in between.

The chain combines TRBV7-9 with TRBJ2-7; TRBD2 agrees at 9 bases. This CDR3 is 14 amino acids long. Germline V gene data show CDR1 as SEHNR and CDR2 as FQNEAQ (reference sequence). Trimming cost V 2 bases and J 3 bases; bases outside gene matches: 2. The CDR3: CASSLRREGYEQYF. CDR3 sequence (DNA): TGTGCCAGCAGCTTAAGGCGGGAGGGCTACGAGCAGTACTTC.

This clone appeared a single time. This chain uses TRBV9 with TRBJ2-3, with no clear D. V lost 0 bases and J 4 bases, leaving 12 bases between the germline ends. The CDR3 is 15 amino acids. Germline assignment: CDR1 SGDLS and CDR2 YYNGEE. The CDR3 reads CASSVGGFRADTQYF. The DNA of the CDR3 is TGTGCCAGCAGCGTAGGAGGTTTTCGGGCAGATACGCAGTATTTT.

This rearrangement joins TRBV5-6 to TRBJ1-1; 8 bases map to TRBD1. The germline V gene has CDR1 SGHDT and CDR2 YYEEEE. After removal of 0 bases from V and 7 bases from J, the junction contained 2 bases not matched to a gene. CDR3 length equals 13 residues. CDR3 residues: CASSLGTGNEAFF. CDR3 in DNA: TGTGCCAGCAGCTTGGGGACAGGGAATGAAGCTTTCTTT.

This clone has only one observation. The chain carries TRBV28 and TRBJ2-3; possible D gene TRBD2, 6 bases. V was trimmed by 7 bases and J by 4 bases, leaving 12 bases between them. This CDR3 has 13 residues. CDR1 is MDHEN and CDR2 is SYDVKM in the germline V gene. Here the CDR3 reads CASKREPADTQYF. As DNA, the CDR3 is TGTGCCAGCAAACGGGAGCCGGCAGATACGCAGTATTTT.

This clone was detected once. The chain joins TRBV7-2 to TRBJ2-2; a weak D match, TRBD2 (7 bases). Germline loops: CDR1 SGHTA, CDR2 FQGNSA. Trimming removed 5 bases from V and 5 bases from J, with 15 bases in between. CDR3 length: 15 residues. The CDR3 sequence: CASSPTGRGTGELFF. In DNA form, the CDR3 reads TGTGCCAGCAGCCCCACAGGGAGGGGGACCGGGGAGCTGTTTTTT.

This chain joins TRBV10-2 and TRBJ2-7, with 14 positions matching TRBD2. The CDR3 is 15 amino acids. Trimming cost V 5 bases and J 9 bases; bases outside gene matches: 9. Germline CDR1 reads WSHSY; CDR2 reads SAAADI. CDR3 in amino acids: CASSNPGLAGERQYF. CDR3 sequence (DNA): TGCGCCAGCAGTAATCCGGGACTAGCGGGAGAAAGGCAGTACTTC.

This chain links TRBV5-1 with TRBJ1-2; possible D gene TRBD1, 5 bases. The germline CDR1 and CDR2 sequences are SGHRS and YFSETQ. V lost 7 bases and J lost 4, with 8 bases in between. This CDR3 contains 11 residues. CDR3 sequence: CASGDSYGYTF. CDR3 DNA: TGCGCCAGCGGAGACAGCTATGGCTACACCTTC.

The chain is built from TRBV18 and TRBJ2-1, with D tentatively TRBD2 (6 bases). The V gene's germline CDR1 is KGHSH and CDR2 LQKENI. V was shortened by 2 bases and J by 2 bases, with 10 bases between the two germline ends. The CDR3 covers 15 residues. This CDR3 is CASSPSAGTYNEQFF. CDR3 DNA sequence: TGTGCCAGCTCACCATCGGCGGGGACCTACAATGAGCAGTTCTTC.

The DNA of the CDR3 is TGTGCCAGCAGCTTGGCACTAGTAGGGTACAATGAGCAGTTCTTC. This gives the protein CASSLALVGYNEQFF. The genes are TRBV5-4 and TRBJ2-1; D is possibly TRBD2 (5 bases). The V end lost 0 bases, the J end lost 4 bases, and 11 bases lay between the germline ends. Germline V gene sequence: CDR1 SGHNT, CDR2 YYREEE (reference sequence). CDR3 length equals 15 residues.

The J gene is TRBJ1-4, the V gene TRBV6-1; the D is unclear. The ends were cut back, 2 bases at V and 8 bases at J, with 12 bases in the middle. This CDR3 has 14 residues. CDR1 is MNHNS and CDR2 is SASEGT in the germline V gene. Written as DNA, the CDR3 is TGTGCCAGCAGTGAACTCGGGGTCGGGGAAAAACTGTTTTTT. Its translation: CASSELGVGEKLFF.

This chain joins TRBV5-1 and TRBJ2-6, with 12 bases that match TRBD1. The CDR3 contains 19 residues. V gave up 7 bases and J gave up 3 bases; unmatched junction bases: 14. CDR1 and CDR2 from the germline V gene are SGHRS and YFSETQ. CDR3 nucleotides: TGCGCCAGCCAACCGGGACAGGGGGCCTCTATTCTTGGGGCCAACGTCCTGACTTTC. Its protein is CASQPGQGASILGANVLTF.

This sequence joins TRBV7-2 and TRBJ2-3; D call uncertain. The germline CDR1 and CDR2 sequences are SGHTA and FQGNSA. Between the trimmed V and J ends, which lost 6 bases and 5 bases, there was a span of 12 bases. The CDR3 sequence is 13 residues long. CDR3 DNA sequence: TGTGCCAGCAGTCTCTATACCTTAGATACGCAGTATTTT. It specifies CASSLYTLDTQYF. Using reference TRBV7-2 and TRBJ2-3 for the parts outside the CDR3, the full variable domain is GAGVSQSPSNKVTEKGKDVELRCDPISGHTALYWYRQSLGQGLEFLIYFQGNSAPDKSGLPSDRFSAERTGGSVSTLTIQRTQQEDSAVYLCASSLYTLDTQYFGPGTRLTVL.

This chain links TRBV2 with TRBJ1-3; D not resolved. CDR3 length equals 14 residues. The germline gives CDR1 SNHLY, CDR2 FYNNEI. The ends were cut back, 5 bases at V and 0 bases at J, with 8 bases in the middle. The CDR3: CASSPESSGNTIYF. For the CDR3, the DNA is TGTGCCAGCAGTCCAGAAAGCTCTGGAAACACCATATATTTT.

This clone was observed a single time. The chain links TRBV10-3 to TRBJ1-4; 7 positions match TRBD1. The J segment lost 6 bases and the V segment lost 2 bases, leaving 3 bases of the junction unmatched. The germline CDR1 and CDR2 sequences are ENHRY and SYGVKD. This CDR3 has 14 amino acids. CDR3 DNA sequence: TGTGCCATCAGTGAGGCAGGGGGTTATGAAAAACTGTTTTTT. It yields the protein CAISEAGGYEKLFF.

The rearrangement joins TRBV12-2 to TRBJ2-3; the D segment call TRBD2 is taken from the table without a DNA check. TRBV12-2 is noted as a pseudogene. CDR3 length: 16 amino acids. In DNA form, the CDR3 reads TGTGCAAGTCGCCCTCATCTAGCCGAAAGCACAGATACGCAGTATTTT. It specifies CASRPHLAESTDTQYF.

The chain recombines TRBV5-1 with TRBJ1-5; 12 bases line up with TRBD1. J lost 7 bases, V lost 0 bases, and 5 bases had no gene match. The length of the CDR3 is 16 residues. From germline, CDR1 is SGHRS and CDR2 YFSETQ. DNA of the CDR3: TGCGCCAGCAGCTTGGCCGGGACAGGGGGCGGGCAGCCCCAGCATTTT. Encoded protein: CASSLAGTGGGQPQHF.

The chain carries TRBV5-8 and TRBJ2-7; a weak D match, TRBD2 (5 bases). The CDR3 consists of 13 residues. V lost 0 bases, J lost 6 bases, and 10 bases lay in between. The V gene's germline CDR1 is SGHTS and CDR2 YDEGEE. The CDR3 sequence is CASSLAFRGEQYF. The CDR3 coding sequence is TGTGCCAGCAGCTTGGCCTTCCGGGGCGAGCAGTACTTC.

The chain has TRBV18 and TRBJ1-3; 7 nucleotides match TRBD1. CDR3 size: 15 residues. V lost 2 bases, J lost 9 bases, and 10 bases stayed unmatched. The germline V gene has CDR1 KGHSH and CDR2 LQKENI. The CDR3 is CASSPAGQALSTIYF. DNA for the CDR3: TGTGCCAGCTCACCAGCCGGACAGGCCCTGTCCACCATATATTTT.

This chain links TRBV11-2 with TRBJ2-7, with 13 positions matching TRBD2. CDR3 length equals 15 residues. Losses at the gene ends were 7 bases for V and 2 bases for J; bases not matched to a gene: 5. Germline loops: CDR1 SGHAT, CDR2 FQNNGV. This CDR3 reads CASIPGLAGTYEQYF. CDR3 nucleotide sequence: TGTGCCAGCATCCCGGGACTAGCGGGAACCTACGAGCAGTACTTC. Full variable domain (rest looked up from reference TRBV11-2 and TRBJ2-7): EAGVAQSPRYKIIEKRQSVAFWCNPISGHATLYWYQQILGQGPKLLIQFQNNGVVDDSQLPKDRFSAERLKGVDSTLKIQPAKLEDSAVYLCASIPGLAGTYEQYFGPGTRLTVT.

The chain combines TRBV5-1 with TRBJ2-5; 13 nucleotides align to TRBD2. Germline V CDR1 and CDR2: SGHRS, YFSETQ. After removal of 6 bases from V and 5 bases from J, the junction contained 7 bases not matched to a gene. The CDR3 covers 15 residues. This CDR3 reads CASTSGTSGKETQYF. CDR3 nucleotide sequence: TGCGCCAGCACTTCCGGGACTAGCGGGAAGGAGACCCAGTACTTC.

V is TRBV13 and J is TRBJ1-5; 7 bases align to TRBD1. V trimming: 5 bases; J trimming: 7 bases; junction bases outside the gene matches: 8. CDR3 size: 14 residues. The V gene's germline CDR1 is PRHDT and CDR2 FYEKMQ (reference sequence). CDR3 loop: CASSPGQAEQPQHF. DNA of the CDR3: TGTGCCAGCAGCCCTGGACAGGCCGAACAGCCCCAGCATTTT.

This sequence joins TRBV20-1 and TRBJ1-2, with D possibly TRBD1 on 5 matching bases. CDR1 and CDR2 from the germline V gene are DFQATT and SNEGSKA (reference sequence). The CDR3 is made up of 11 amino acids. The V end was cut by 3 bases, the J end by 6 bases, with 8 bases between. The CDR3 DNA follows: TGCAGTGCTAGCCGGGGGAATGGCTACACCTTC. Translated, it gives CSASRGNGYTF.

V and J are TRBV4-1 and TRBJ2-2, with D perhaps matching TRBD1 (6 bases). The CDR3 consists of 16 residues. The germline gives CDR1 MGHRA, CDR2 YSYEKL. The V and J ends lost 4 bases and 0 bases respectively, with 12 bases between them. The CDR3 is CASSPSRDTNTGELFF. The CDR3 bases are TGCGCCAGCAGCCCTTCCCGGGACACGAACACCGGGGAGCTGTTTTTT.

The chain employs TRBV30 and TRBJ2-1; D possibly corresponds to TRBD2 (5 bases). Germline loops: CDR1 GTSNPN, CDR2 SVGIG (reference sequence). CDR3 size: 12 residues. V was clipped by 5 bases and J by 6 bases, with 11 bases between them. The CDR3 sequence: CAWETGFNEQFF. The DNA for the CDR3 is TGTGCCTGGGAAACGGGGTTCAATGAGCAGTTCTTC.

In this sample, this clone turned up once. This chain links TRBV2 with TRBJ1-4; D remains ambiguous. V gave up 9 bases and J gave up 8 bases, with 16 bases separating them. CDR3 length: 13 amino acids. From germline, CDR1 is SNHLY and CDR2 FYNNEI. The CDR3, as DNA: TGTGCCAGACGGGAGGACGGGGTAGAAAAACTGTTTTTT. Protein: CARREDGVEKLFF. Complete variable domain (other parts from reference TRBV2 and TRBJ1-4): EPEVTQTPSHQVTQMGQEVILRCVPISNHLYFYWYRQILGQKVEFLVSFYNNEISEKSEIFDDQFSVERPDGSNFTLKIRSTKLEDSAMYFCARREDGVEKLFFGSGTQLSVL.

This chain uses TRBV5-4 with TRBJ2-5, with 11 bases fitting TRBD2. This CDR3 is built from 14 residues. The ends lost 4 bases at V and 3 bases at J; junction bases unmatched: 2. Germline V gives CDR1 SGHNT, CDR2 YYREEE (reference sequence). CDR3 residues: CASSAGLAEETQYF. CDR3 sequence (DNA): TGTGCCAGCAGCGCGGGACTAGCGGAAGAGACCCAGTACTTC.

This clone was detected a few times. The chain combines TRBV27 with TRBJ1-6, with TRBD1 matching over 8 bases. There are 14 residues in the CDR3. Germline V gene data show CDR1 as MNHEY and CDR2 as SMNVEV (reference sequence). The ends lost 8 bases at V and 10 bases at J; junction bases unmatched: 10. CDR3 nucleotide sequence: TGTGCCAGCCGTCCCGGACAGGGAGGATCACCCCTCCACTTT. This sequence encodes CASRPGQGGSPLHF.

A remark on this clone: One end of the junction fails to match germline, which may point to a read error. The V and J genes are TRBV10-1 and TRBJ2-3, with 9 bases that match TRBD2. Germline V gives CDR1 WNHNN, CDR2 SYGVQD (reference sequence). CDR3 length equals 17 residues. The CDR3 is CASSAAGLSGSIDTQYF. The CDR3 coding sequence is TGCGCCAGCAGTGCAGCGGGGCTTAGCGGGAGCATAGATACGCAGTATTTT.